A single sample gave rise to the 23 T cell receptor beta chains below, sequenced in a study of control samples from healthy donors and cancer patients. Clones were sequenced by immunoSEQ multiplex PCR, and TCRdb holds only the in-frame ones, with some missing. The top ten hold about 6% of the sample, which has about 75,000 clones, 94% seen once. Input material: blood. All receptors come from a woman aged 40 to 50 in good health.

The V and J genes are TRBV11-1 and TRBJ2-7, with D perhaps matching TRBD2 (5 bases). V lost 4 bases to trimming and J lost 0 bases, with 13 bases between them. The CDR3 is made up of 15 amino acids. Germline values: CDR1 SGHAT, CDR2 FQDESV (reference sequence). The CDR3 is CASSSRTLSSYEQYF. DNA of the CDR3: TGTGCCAGCAGCTCCCGGACTCTCAGCTCCTACGAGCAGTACTTC.

V is TRBV6-5 and J is TRBJ2-7; 9 bases align to TRBD1. Germline loops: CDR1 MNHEY, CDR2 SVGAGI. The CDR3 consists of 15 residues. Unmatched junction bases numbered 10, after V lost 6 bases and J lost 4 bases. The CDR3 sequence: CASSPTGTGTYEQYF. CDR3 nucleotides: TGTGCCAGCAGCCCGACCGGGACAGGGACGTACGAGCAGTACTTC.

The chain couples TRBV7-8 to TRBJ2-1; 13 bases fit TRBD2. V gave up 1 base and J gave up 8 bases; unmatched junction bases: 11. Germline lookup yields CDR1 SGHVS and CDR2 FQNEAQ. The CDR3 runs 18 residues. The CDR3 coding sequence is TGTGCCAGCAGCTTAGGACTAGCGGGAGGCCTGTTATCTTATGAGCAGTTCTTC. Its translation: CASSLGLAGGLLSYEQFF.

The chain links TRBV7-2 to TRBJ1-3; the D is unclear. Between the trimmed V and J ends, which lost 4 bases and 2 bases, there was a span of 15 bases. CDR1 and CDR2 from the germline V gene are SGHTA and FQGNSA. The CDR3 spans 16 residues. CDR3 amino acids: CASSSRPLYTGNTIYF. In nucleotides, the CDR3 is TGTGCCAGCAGCTCGAGGCCCCTATACACTGGAAACACCATATATTTT.

The gene calls are TRBV6-5 and TRBJ1-5; 9 nucleotides match TRBD1. The CDR3 is made up of 15 amino acids. After removal of 8 bases from V and 4 bases from J, the junction contained 9 bases not matched to a gene. The germline CDR1 and CDR2 sequences are MNHEY and SVGAGI. Here the CDR3 reads CASSDVGQGNQPQHF. The CDR3 DNA is TGTGCCAGCTCCGACGTCGGACAGGGGAATCAGCCCCAGCATTTT.

The chain recombines TRBV5-1 with TRBJ2-3; the match to TRBD2 covers 8 bases. Germline lookup yields CDR1 SGHRS and CDR2 YFSETQ. Trimming cost V 4 bases and J 0 bases; bases outside gene matches: 4. There are 15 residues in the CDR3. As DNA, the CDR3 is TGCGCCAGCAGCGGGATAGCGGGAAGCACAGATACGCAGTATTTT. The encoded protein is CASSGIAGSTDTQYF.

This rearrangement joins TRBV7-2 to TRBJ2-1; the match to TRBD2 covers 9 bases. The V gene end was trimmed by 6 bases and the J gene end by 4 bases; junction bases not matched to a gene: 7. This CDR3 has 15 residues. Germline-derived CDR1 and CDR2 are SGHTA and FQGNSA. The CDR3 here is CASSPPSGGYNEQFF. Here the CDR3 DNA reads TGTGCCAGCAGTCCCCCCAGCGGGGGGTACAATGAGCAGTTCTTC.

The chain recombines TRBV6-5 with TRBJ2-3, with D unresolved. V was trimmed by 1 base and J by 2 bases, leaving 10 bases between them. The CDR3 is 15 residues long. Germline V gene lookup returns CDR1 MNHEY and CDR2 SVGAGI. CDR3 DNA: TGTGCCAGCAGTTACTACACCGACTCCACAGATACGCAGTATTTT. Residues: CASSYYTDSTDTQYF.

The rearrangement uses TRBV6-4 and TRBJ1-5; D ambiguous. V shed 0 bases and J shed 0 bases, with 6 bases lying between them. CDR1 is MRHNA, CDR2 SNTAGT, per germline. CDR3 size: 15 residues. This CDR3 is CASSDSWNSNQPQHF. CDR3 DNA sequence: TGTGCCAGCAGTGACTCTTGGAATAGCAATCAGCCCCAGCATTTT.

The chain combines TRBV11-2 with TRBJ2-5; the D is unclear. The V gene lost 5 bases and the J gene lost 1 base, with 8 bases spanning the gap. The CDR3 totals 13 residues. From germline, CDR1 is SGHAT and CDR2 FQNNGV. CDR3 bases: TGTGCCAGCAGCCCGCAGAGCCAAGAGACCCAGTACTTC. This translates into CASSPQSQETQYF.

Only one count was recorded for this clone. The chain links TRBV2 to TRBJ1-1; D ambiguous. This CDR3 comprises 13 residues. In germline, CDR1 is SNHLY, CDR2 FYNNEI. V was shortened by 6 bases and J by 0 bases, with 8 bases between the two germline ends. CDR3 sequence (DNA): TGTGCCAGCAGCAACCAGTTGAACACTGAAGCTTTCTTT. It translates to CASSNQLNTEAFF.

The chain combines TRBV19 with TRBJ2-1; 10 bases match TRBD2. V shed 7 bases, J shed 8 bases, and the junction held 5 bases outside the gene matches. There are 13 residues in the CDR3. CDR1 and CDR2 (germline): LNHDA, SQIVND (reference sequence). CDR3 DNA sequence: TGTGCCAGTACTACTAGCGGGGCGGATGAGCAGTTCTTC. This encodes CASTTSGADEQFF.

The chain carries TRBV29-1 and TRBJ2-7, with TRBD1 matching over 9 bases. The CDR3 is made up of 12 amino acids. CDR1 and CDR2 from the germline V gene are SQVTM and ANQGSEA. J lost 3 bases, V lost 5 bases, and 2 bases had no gene match. As DNA, the CDR3 is TGCAGCGTTCCGGGACAGGGCTACGAGCAGTACTTC. Protein sequence: CSVPGQGYEQYF.

J is TRBJ2-3 and V is TRBV7-3; tentatively, D is TRBD2 (6 bases). The germline V gene encodes CDR1 SGHTA and CDR2 FQGTGA. The V gene lost 5 bases and the J gene lost 1 base, with 13 bases spanning the gap. There are 15 residues in the CDR3. The CDR3 bases are TGTGCCAGCAGCCGCCGGGGGAGCGGCACAGATACGCAGTATTTT. It specifies CASSRRGSGTDTQYF.

The chain recombines TRBV5-6 with TRBJ2-5; no reliable D call. Trimming left V 0 bases short and J 5 bases short, with 5 bases between. The germline V gene has CDR1 SGHDT and CDR2 YYEEEE. The CDR3 loop spans 12 amino acids. CDR3 DNA: TGTGCCAGCAGCTTGGTTGAGGAGACCCAGTACTTC. It yields the protein CASSLVEETQYF.

The V and J genes are TRBV5-1 and TRBJ2-1; 7 nucleotides agree with TRBD2. This CDR3 is built from 15 residues. V lost 4 bases to trimming and J lost 8 bases; unmatched junction nucleotides: 12. CDR1 and CDR2 (germline): SGHRS, YFSETQ. CDR3 region: CASSRWSGASDEQFF. CDR3 nucleotides: TGCGCCAGCAGCCGGTGGAGCGGGGCCTCCGATGAGCAGTTCTTC.

The J gene is TRBJ2-7, the V gene TRBV30; 9 nucleotides line up with TRBD1. V dropped 4 bases and J dropped 0; count of bases not matched to a gene: 4. Per germline, CDR1 GTSNPN and CDR2 SVGIG (reference sequence). CDR3 length: 14 amino acids. The CDR3 DNA is TGTGCCTGGACCGCGGGACAGGGCTCCTACGAGCAGTACTTC. It translates to CAWTAGQGSYEQYF.

V usage is TRBV2 and J usage is TRBJ1-2; D unclear. This CDR3 is 13 amino acids long. Germline values: CDR1 SNHLY, CDR2 FYNNEI. With 6 bases removed from V and 4 bases from J, the gap between germline ends came to 12 bases. The CDR3 coding sequence is TGTGCCAGCAGGGGTCAGTCTTTCTATGGCTACACCTTC. Residues: CASRGQSFYGYTF.

This clone turned up a few times. The genes are TRBV29-1 and TRBJ1-2; no clear D gene. Trimming took 7 bases from V and 4 from J, leaving 16 bases between them. The germline CDR1 and CDR2 sequences are SQVTM and ANQGSEA. The CDR3 is made up of 13 amino acids. The CDR3 region has the DNA TGCAGCGCCGCGTCTGAAACGGTCTATGGCTACACCTTC. Its translation: CSAASETVYGYTF.

The chain couples TRBV28 to TRBJ2-4; D unclear. The CDR3 contains 13 residues. Trimming took off 3 bases at V and 1 base at J, with 4 bases between the two ends. Per the germline V gene, CDR1 is MDHEN and CDR2 is SYDVKM. The CDR3 loop is CASSLGAKNIQYF. CDR3 bases: TGTGCCAGCAGTTTGGGCGCCAAAAACATTCAGTACTTC.

The rearrangement joins TRBV12-5 to TRBJ2-1; TRBD2 might be the D (6 bases). The CDR3 is 16 residues long. With 0 bases removed from V and 2 bases from J, the gap between germline ends came to 11 bases. In germline, CDR1 is LGHNT, CDR2 FRNRAP. CDR3 loop: CASGLVEGSPYNEQFF. The CDR3 DNA reads as TGTGCTAGTGGTTTGGTGGAGGGAAGTCCCTACAATGAGCAGTTCTTC.

The chain recombines TRBV21-1 with TRBJ2-7. TRBV21-1 is given as a pseudogene. The CDR3 is 13 residues long. CDR3: CASSKVKQTEQYF. CDR3 coding DNA: TGTGCCAGCAGCAAAGTGAAGCAGACCGAGCAGTACTTC.

V is TRBV18 and J is TRBJ1-1; TRBD1 agrees at 10 bases. V lost 6 bases, J lost 1 base, and 5 bases stayed unmatched. CDR3 length: 15 amino acids. Germline-derived CDR1 and CDR2 are KGHSH and LQKENI. The CDR3 protein is CASSLGQGGNTEAFF. CDR3 bases: TGTGCCAGCTCCCTAGGACAGGGGGGGAACACTGAAGCTTTCTTT.